The 3 T cell receptor beta chains below all came from one sample that was sequenced in a study of OX40 agonist ivuxolimab in advanced cancers. Some clones are missing from TCRdb's copy, which holds only in-frame ones; the method was immunoSEQ multiplex PCR. There are about 52,000 clones in the sample; around nine tenths occur only once, and around 15% lies in the top ten. The sequenced sample was CD4+ or CD8+ T cells sorted from blood, obtained in a trial of the OX40 agonist ivuxolimab. All receptors derive from an adult with an advanced solid tumor such as melanoma, head and neck, liver or kidney cancer.

The CDR3 coding sequence is TGCGCCAGCAGCCAAGATGAAGCGGTGGATGAGCAGTTCTTC. It yields the protein CASSQDEAVDEQFF. The J gene is TRBJ2-1, the V gene TRBV4-1, with D possibly being TRBD2 (5 bases). V was pared by 0 bases and J by 8 bases, with 11 bases between. This CDR3 contains 14 residues. CDR1 is MGHRA and CDR2 is YSYEKL in the germline V gene.

This sequence joins TRBV7-8 and TRBJ2-7, with a tentative D call TRBD1 (6 bases). Germline assignment: CDR1 SGHVS and CDR2 FQNEAQ. CDR3 size: 12 residues. Trimming left V 5 bases short and J 5 bases short, with 10 bases between. CDR3: CASSHDRNEQYF. The DNA of the CDR3 is TGTGCCAGCAGCCACGACAGGAACGAGCAGTACTTC.

The rearrangement joins TRBV5-3 to TRBJ2-1; D unresolved. TRBV5-3 qualifies as an ORF whose function is uncertain. This CDR3 is 16 amino acids long. V was clipped by 4 bases and J by 0 bases, with 14 bases between them. Here the CDR3 DNA reads TGTGCCAGAAGCATCAGCGAACCAAGCTCCTACAATGAGCAGTTCTTC. Protein: CARSISEPSSYNEQFF.